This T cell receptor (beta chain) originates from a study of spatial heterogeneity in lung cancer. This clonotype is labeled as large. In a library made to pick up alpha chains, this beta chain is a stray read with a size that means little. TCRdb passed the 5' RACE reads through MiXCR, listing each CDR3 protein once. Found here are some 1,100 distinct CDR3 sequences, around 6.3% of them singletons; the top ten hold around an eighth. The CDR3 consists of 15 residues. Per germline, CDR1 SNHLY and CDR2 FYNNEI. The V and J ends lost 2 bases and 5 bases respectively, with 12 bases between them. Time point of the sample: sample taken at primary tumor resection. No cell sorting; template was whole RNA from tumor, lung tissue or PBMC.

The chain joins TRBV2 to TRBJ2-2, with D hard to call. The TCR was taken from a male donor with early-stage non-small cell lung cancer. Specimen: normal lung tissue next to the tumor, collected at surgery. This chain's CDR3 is CASSEIGGNTGELFF. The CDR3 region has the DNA TGTGCCAGCAGTGAAATAGGTGGAAATACCGGGGAGCTGTTTTTT.